The 29 T cell receptor beta chains below were found in one sample sequenced in a study of blood T cell repertoires in COVID-19. Libraries were prepared by immunoSEQ multiplex PCR; TCRdb keeps only in-frame clonotypes and omits some of them. The sample lists under 250,000 clones, 84% occurring once. The sequencing sample was made of peripheral blood. The receptors were gathered from a woman in her fifties or sixties with active or convalescent COVID-19.

The gene calls are TRBV24-1 and TRBJ1-5; perhaps TRBD1 as D (6 bases). Trimming removed 3 bases at V and 0 bases at J, with 11 bases between. Germline CDR1 reads KGHDR; CDR2 reads SFDVKD. The CDR3 spans 16 residues. CDR3: CATSDPGQNSNQPQHF. The CDR3 coding sequence is TGTGCCACCAGTGATCCTGGACAGAATAGCAATCAGCCCCAGCATTTT.

This clone was recorded only once. The V gene is TRBV5-1, the J gene TRBJ1-6; the D is unclear. CDR1 SGHRS and CDR2 YFSETQ come from the germline V gene. The V end was cut by 5 bases, the J end by 7 bases, with 13 bases between. There are 14 residues in the CDR3. The CDR3 nucleotides read TGCGCCAGCAGATCTCTGGAGGACAATTCACCCCTCCACTTT. Translation gives CASRSLEDNSPLHF.

This clone was detected only a few times. The chain couples TRBV5-4 to TRBJ1-2; 10 positions match TRBD1. This CDR3 contains 17 residues. CDR1 and CDR2 from the germline V gene are SGHNT and YYREEE (reference sequence). V was pared by 4 bases and J by 6 bases, with 15 bases of the junction left unmatched. The CDR3 nucleotides are TGTGCCAGCAGCCCGAAGGGACAGGGGAATTTTTGGAATGGCTACACCTTC. Its translation is CASSPKGQGNFWNGYTF.

The rearrangement links TRBV6-5 to TRBJ1-4; TRBD1 matches at 9 bases. Germline V gene data show CDR1 as MNHEY and CDR2 as SVGAGI. CDR3 size: 14 residues. Unmatched junction bases numbered 5, after V lost 5 bases and J lost 7 bases. For the CDR3, the DNA is TGTGCCAGCAGTCGGGACAGGGAGATTGAAAAACTGTTTTTT. This encodes CASSRDREIEKLFF.

This clone was detected only a few times. V is TRBV5-1 and J is TRBJ1-6, with D perhaps TRBD1 (6 bases). The CDR3 consists of 15 residues. CDR1 and CDR2 (germline): SGHRS, YFSETQ. V lost 4 bases, J lost 7 bases, and 15 bases lay in between. The CDR3 spells CASSVLQGDNSPLHF. The CDR3 DNA reads as TGCGCCAGCAGCGTACTACAGGGAGACAATTCACCCCTCCACTTT.

This sequence joins TRBV11-3 and TRBJ1-2; 7 bases map to TRBD1. CDR1 is SGHNT, CDR2 YENEEA, per germline. CDR3 length equals 13 residues. V shed 3 bases and J 5 bases; nucleotides not matched to a gene: 3. In DNA form, the CDR3 reads TGTGCCAGCAGCTTTTCAGGGGGGTATGGCTACACCTTC. It translates to CASSFSGGYGYTF.

This CDR3 is CASKNDSRRETQYF. The DNA for the CDR3 is TGTGCCAGCAAAAACGACAGTAGACGGGAGACCCAGTACTTC. The rearrangement links TRBV2 to TRBJ2-5; tentatively, D is TRBD1 (5 bases). The ends were cut back, 7 bases at V and 5 bases at J, with 17 bases in the middle. Germline CDR1 and CDR2: SNHLY and FYNNEI. CDR3 size: 14 residues.

This rearrangement joins TRBV12-2 to TRBJ2-1; TRBD1 is taken as the D call from the table, unchecked against the DNA. TRBV12-2 is classified as a pseudogene. The CDR3 extends over 15 amino acids. DNA for the CDR3: TGTGCAAGTCGCTTAAGGGGGTCAACCTACAATGAGCAGTTCTTC. This translates into CASRLRGSTYNEQFF.

V usage is TRBV7-3 and J usage is TRBJ2-5, with unresolved D. Trimming took off 0 bases at V and 4 bases at J, with 6 bases between the two ends. CDR3 length: 13 residues. Germline CDR1 reads SGHTA; CDR2 reads FQGTGA. This chain's CDR3 is CASSLTVAETQYF. In DNA form, the CDR3 reads TGTGCCAGCAGCTTAACGGTGGCAGAGACCCAGTACTTC.

The V and J genes are TRBV12-3 or TRBV12-4 and TRBJ2-5, with D possibly TRBD1 on 6 matching bases. V lost 1 base and J lost 10, with 13 bases in between. The CDR3 totals 13 residues. The CDR3 loop reads CASSLGGPSDQYF. Here the CDR3 DNA reads TGTGCCAGCAGTTTAGGGGGGCCCTCCGACCAGTACTTC.

V usage is TRBV18 and J usage is TRBJ2-3, with D unresolved. Germline V gives CDR1 KGHSH, CDR2 LQKENI. The CDR3 consists of 15 residues. Trimming shortened V by 3 bases and J by 2 bases, and 12 bases separated the two germline ends. As DNA, the CDR3 is TGTGCCAGCTCACCCATTGGGCCCTCCACAGATACGCAGTATTTT. The encoded protein is CASSPIGPSTDTQYF.

The rearrangement joins TRBV6-5 to TRBJ1-2; tentative D call: TRBD1 (6 bases). Trimming removed 6 bases from V and 2 bases from J, with 13 bases in between. The CDR3 runs to 14 residues. Germline assignment: CDR1 MNHEY and CDR2 SVGAGI. CDR3 DNA sequence: TGTGCCAGCAGGTTGACAGGAACAAACTATGGCTACACCTTC. It is translated as CASRLTGTNYGYTF.

The V call is TRBV2, the J call TRBJ2-7, with a possible D match to TRBD2 (6 bases). Deletions cut 7 bases from V and 5 bases from J, with 15 bases between. This CDR3 has 13 residues. Germline assignment: CDR1 SNHLY and CDR2 FYNNEI. The CDR3 DNA sequence: TGTGCCAGCAATCTGGGGGGAATGGACGAGCAGTACGTC. Amino acids: CASNLGGMDEQYV.

The J gene is TRBJ2-2, the V gene TRBV6-1; 8 bases map to TRBD1. CDR3 length: 16 residues. The V gene end was trimmed by 0 bases and the J gene end by 1 base; junction bases not matched to a gene: 1. CDR1 and CDR2 (germline): MNHNS, SASEGT. The CDR3 spells CASSEAGTGNTGELFF. CDR3 coding DNA: TGTGCCAGCAGTGAAGCCGGGACAGGGAACACCGGGGAGCTGTTTTTT.

The CDR3 coding sequence is TGTGCCAGCAGTGAAGGGGGGACTTTTCGGGAAAAACTGTTTTTT. Translating it yields CASSEGGTFREKLFF. The rearrangement links TRBV6-1 to TRBJ1-4; possible D gene TRBD1, 5 bases. The CDR3 spans 15 residues. The V and J ends lost 1 base and 8 bases respectively, with 14 bases between them. CDR1 MNHNS and CDR2 SASEGT come from the germline V gene.

The V and J genes are TRBV29-1 and TRBJ2-3; D gene uncertain. The V and J ends lost 2 bases and 0 bases respectively, with 9 bases between them. Germline CDR1 SQVTM, CDR2 ANQGSEA. The CDR3 extends over 14 amino acids. The CDR3 sequence: CSVEQFSSTDTQYF. As DNA, the CDR3 is TGCAGCGTTGAACAGTTCTCTAGCACAGATACGCAGTATTTT.

This rearrangement joins TRBV5-4 to TRBJ2-1, with 7 bases identical to TRBD1. Per the germline V gene, CDR1 is SGHNT and CDR2 is YYREEE (reference sequence). The CDR3 loop spans 12 amino acids. After removal of 3 bases from V and 12 bases from J, the junction contained 6 bases not matched to a gene. In nucleotides, the CDR3 is TGTGCCAGCAGCTCAGAGGGGGCAAGGCAGTTCTTC. Protein: CASSSEGARQFF.

The rearrangement joins TRBV30 to TRBJ2-7; TRBD2 agrees at 11 bases. V dropped 8 bases and J dropped 3; count of bases not matched to a gene: 6. The CDR3 totals 13 residues. Germline values: CDR1 GTSNPN, CDR2 SVGIG (reference sequence). This chain's CDR3 is CAGTSGSRYEQYF. The CDR3 DNA sequence: TGTGCCGGAACTAGCGGGAGTCGCTACGAGCAGTACTTC.

This clone was seen once. The chain links TRBV20-1 to TRBJ1-2; no clear D. V lost 5 bases and J lost 8, with 9 bases in between. CDR1 and CDR2 (germline): DFQATT, SNEGSKA (reference sequence). The CDR3 runs to 10 residues. CDR3 protein: CSAGGLGYTF. CDR3 DNA: TGCAGTGCTGGCGGTTTGGGCTACACCTTC.

There are a few counts of this clone. The chain links TRBV11-3 to TRBJ2-7; D is undetermined. Germline V gives CDR1 SGHNT, CDR2 YENEEA. Deletions cut 3 bases from V and 5 bases from J, with 14 bases between. The CDR3 contains 14 residues. Written as DNA, the CDR3 is TGTGCCAGCAGCTTCGGAGTTAGAGGCCACGAGCAGTACTTC. Its translation: CASSFGVRGHEQYF.

The chain recombines TRBV19 with TRBJ2-5; 8 bases fit TRBD1. The CDR3 extends over 14 amino acids. Germline CDR1 reads LNHDA; CDR2 reads SQIVND (reference sequence). Germline trimming cut 2 bases from V and 11 bases from J; bases unmatched to any gene: 10. In nucleotides, the CDR3 is TGTGCCAGTAGTATAAGCAGGACAGGGCCTGCACAGTACTTC. It yields the protein CASSISRTGPAQYF.

This clone showed up just a few times. The chain recombines TRBV28 with TRBJ2-5; TRBD2 matches at 9 bases. Losses at the gene ends were 5 bases for V and 4 bases for J; bases not matched to a gene: 8. Germline assignment: CDR1 MDHEN and CDR2 SYDVKM. The CDR3 spans 15 residues. CDR3 residues: CASSPHEREVETQYF. The CDR3 region has the DNA TGTGCCAGCAGTCCTCACGAGCGGGAGGTAGAGACCCAGTACTTC.

The rearrangement links TRBV5-1 to TRBJ1-3, with D unclear. V lost 5 bases, J lost 4 bases, and 10 bases lay in between. This CDR3 is built from 13 residues. The germline V gene encodes CDR1 SGHRS and CDR2 YFSETQ. In DNA form, the CDR3 reads TGCGCCAGCAGGGAGGCGAGGGGAAACACCATATATTTT. Translated, it gives CASREARGNTIYF.

CDR3: CATSDPTDTSTDTQYF. Here the CDR3 DNA reads TGTGCCACCAGTGACCCGACAGACACTAGCACAGATACGCAGTATTTT. V gene TRBV24-1 combines with J gene TRBJ2-3; D perhaps matches TRBD1 (5 bases). Trimming cost V 4 bases and J 0 bases, with 13 bases left between them. The CDR3 runs 16 residues. Looked up from germline, CDR1 is KGHDR and CDR2 is SFDVKD.

This clone was recorded once. The CDR3, as DNA: TGTGCCAGCAAGGGCGGGAGTGATACCGGGGAGCTGTTTTTT. Encoded protein: CASKGGSDTGELFF. The chain uses TRBV6-4 and TRBJ2-2; the match to TRBD2 covers 7 bases. J lost 5 bases, V lost 7 bases, and 7 bases had no gene match. CDR3 length: 14 residues. The germline V gene encodes CDR1 MRHNA and CDR2 SNTAGT.

This rearrangement joins TRBV3-1 (or the pseudogene TRBV3-2) to TRBJ1-1, with D perhaps TRBD1 (5 bases). Trimming stripped 8 bases from V and 6 bases from J, with 16 bases between. Germline loops: CDR1 LGHDT, CDR2 YNNKEL (reference sequence). The CDR3 consists of 13 residues. The CDR3 DNA is TGTGCCAGCTCGTCCCAGGGAATCTCTGAAGCTTTCTTT. As protein: CASSSQGISEAFF.

The chain is built from TRBV14 and TRBJ1-4, with D maybe TRBD1 (5 bases). Germline lookup yields CDR1 SGHDN and CDR2 FVKESK. This CDR3 is 15 amino acids long. Between the trimmed V and J ends, which lost 5 bases and 3 bases, there was a span of 13 bases. CDR3 sequence: CASSRERGANEKLFF. As DNA, the CDR3 is TGTGCCAGCAGCAGAGAAAGGGGTGCTAATGAAAAACTGTTTTTT.

The rearrangement joins TRBV24-1 to TRBJ2-5; 8 nucleotides agree with TRBD1. Germline CDR1 reads KGHDR; CDR2 reads SFDVKD. The CDR3 totals 14 residues. V dropped 11 bases and J dropped 4; count of bases not matched to a gene: 11. Written as DNA, the CDR3 is TGTGCCAAAGCACGACAGGGGATGGGAGAGACCCAGTACTTC. Amino acid sequence: CAKARQGMGETQYF.

The V and J genes are TRBV6-5 and TRBJ1-6, with a tentative D call TRBD1 (5 bases). Germline CDR1 is MNHEY and CDR2 is SVGAGI. The CDR3 runs to 15 residues. V dropped 5 bases and J dropped 8 bases, with 16 bases sitting between them. In nucleotides, the CDR3 is TGTGCCAGCAGTCGGGGGGGGGTAGCGGATTCACCCCTCCACTTT. Translating gives CASSRGGVADSPLHF.